This passage covers 29 T cell receptor beta chains from one sample sequenced in a study of OX40 agonist ivuxolimab in advanced cancers. The library was made by the immunoSEQ multiplex PCR assay. TCRdb limited this immuneACCESS table to in-frame rearrangements with V and J called. A share of clones is missing; checked studies link under half to unresolved V genes, and the rest is unexplained. The sample yields roughly 72,000 clones; over 75% were counted once. The ten largest clones take up about 5% of the sample. Specimen: CD4+ or CD8+ T cells sorted from blood, collected in a trial of the OX40 agonist ivuxolimab. The origin of the receptors is an adult with an advanced solid tumor such as melanoma, head and neck, liver or kidney cancer.

CDR3 amino acids: CASSWVSRGNTEAFF. Here the CDR3 DNA reads TGTGCCAGCAGCTGGGTCTCCAGGGGGAACACTGAAGCTTTCTTT. The V and J genes are TRBV5-4 and TRBJ1-1, with D perhaps TRBD1 (6 bases). This CDR3 comprises 15 residues. V lost 3 bases, J lost 1 base, and 13 bases lay in between. Germline loops: CDR1 SGHNT, CDR2 YYREEE (reference sequence).

The count of this clone is one. The chain has TRBV29-1 and TRBJ1-2, with D possibly being TRBD1 (6 bases). The CDR3 has 14 amino acids. Trimming removed 0 bases from V and 6 bases from J, with 14 bases in between. Germline V gene lookup returns CDR1 SQVTM and CDR2 ANQGSEA. The CDR3 coding sequence is TGCAGCGTTGAAGAGCCTAGGGGGAGGGATGGCTACACCTTC. It codes for CSVEEPRGRDGYTF.

CDR3 sequence (DNA): TGTGCCAGCAGCTCGCCGGGGCGGGGCTACAATGAGCAGTTCTTC. This gives the protein CASSSPGRGYNEQFF. V and J are TRBV7-8 and TRBJ2-1; a possible D gene is TRBD2 (6 bases). This CDR3 comprises 15 residues. V was cut by 4 bases and J by 3 bases, with 13 bases left in between. Germline CDR1 reads SGHVS; CDR2 reads FQNEAQ.

The rearrangement uses TRBV11-2 and TRBJ1-1, with a tentative D call TRBD1 (5 bases). V was cut by 0 bases and J by 7 bases, with 12 bases left in between. Germline V gives CDR1 SGHAT, CDR2 FQNNGV. The CDR3 length is 14 residues. Here the CDR3 reads CASSLDLGRGEAFF. The CDR3 coding sequence is TGTGCCAGCAGCTTAGATCTGGGACGGGGTGAAGCTTTCTTT.

Here the CDR3 DNA reads TGTGCCATCAGTCCCAAGTACTTC. It yields the protein CAISPKYF. The chain has TRBV10-3 and TRBJ2-5, with D hard to call. This CDR3 region has 8 residues. V was pared by 5 bases and J by 12 bases, with 4 bases between. The V gene's germline CDR1 is ENHRY and CDR2 SYGVKD.

The genes are TRBV6-5 and TRBJ1-2, with D perhaps matching TRBD1 (5 bases). The CDR3 runs to 13 residues. The germline V gene encodes CDR1 MNHEY and CDR2 SVGAGI. V was clipped by 6 bases and J by 4 bases, with 12 bases between them. Here the CDR3 DNA reads TGTGCCAGCAGCCAAAGACAGACCTATGGCTACACCTTC. Its protein is CASSQRQTYGYTF.

The V gene is TRBV5-6, the J gene TRBJ1-1; a weak D match, TRBD1 (5 bases). The length of the CDR3 is 18 residues. Germline V gene data show CDR1 as SGHDT and CDR2 as YYEEEE. Between the trimmed V and J ends, which lost 4 bases and 6 bases, there was a span of 28 bases. In DNA form, the CDR3 reads TGTGCCAGCAGCCGGGGTCCTGGCGGGCGGGGGATTATCGCTGAAGCTTTCTTT. Amino acid sequence: CASSRGPGGRGIIAEAFF. Supplemented by reference TRBV5-6 and TRBJ1-1, the full variable domain reads DAGVTQSPTHLIKTRGQQVTLRCSPKSGHDTVSWYQQALGQGPQFIFQYYEEEERQRGNFPDRFSGHQFPNYSSELNVNALLLGDSALYLCASSRGPGGRGIIAEAFFGQGTRLTVV.

This chain uses TRBV7-8 with TRBJ2-3; perhaps TRBD1 as D (6 bases). This CDR3 is built from 17 residues. Germline V lookup: CDR1 SGHVS, CDR2 FQNEAQ. V gave up 5 bases and J gave up 3 bases, with 21 bases separating them. The CDR3, as DNA: TGTGCCAGCAGCGGATACAGTCAGGGGATAGGGACAGATACGCAGTATTTT. This encodes CASSGYSQGIGTDTQYF.

The chain combines TRBV12-5 with TRBJ1-2; 12 bases line up with TRBD1. Per germline, CDR1 LGHNT and CDR2 FRNRAP. The CDR3 is made up of 16 amino acids. Trimming took 6 bases from V and 2 from J; bases not matched to a gene: 7. The CDR3 here is CASGAGTGGTNYGYTF. The CDR3 coding sequence is TGTGCTAGTGGGGCCGGGACAGGGGGCACCAACTATGGCTACACCTTC.

The sample holds a few counts of this clone. V is TRBV7-8 and J is TRBJ1-5, with TRBD1 as a possible D gene (6 bases). Trimming stripped 2 bases from V and 9 bases from J, with 17 bases between. The CDR3 is made up of 15 amino acids. CDR1 SGHVS and CDR2 FQNEAQ come from the germline V gene. CDR3 in DNA: TGTGCCAGCAGCTTACTACAGGGCCCGTCGGCGCCCCAGCATTTT. This gives the protein CASSLLQGPSAPQHF. The full variable domain, with the rest looked up from reference TRBV7-8 and TRBJ1-5, is GAGVSQSPRYKVAKRGQDVALRCDPISGHVSLFWYQQALGQGPEFLTYFQNEAQLDKSGLPSDRFFAERPEGSVSTLKIQRTQQEDSAVYLCASSLLQGPSAPQHFGDGTRLSIL.

In the case of this clone: In the same sample, other DNA sequences code for this CDR3. The V call is TRBV2, the J call TRBJ1-3; TRBD1 matches at 7 bases. Trimming cost V 4 bases and J 2 bases; bases outside gene matches: 2. The CDR3 is 14 residues long. From germline, CDR1 is SNHLY and CDR2 FYNNEI. CDR3 loop: CASSGQGAGNTIYF. The CDR3 DNA reads as TGTGCCAGCAGTGGACAGGGCGCTGGAAACACCATATATTTT.

This clone was seen a few times. The chain carries TRBV9 and TRBJ2-5, with 8 bases fitting TRBD1. In germline, CDR1 is SGDLS, CDR2 YYNGEE. Trimming at V came to 3 bases and at J to 4 bases, leaving 11 bases not matched to a gene. This CDR3 has 16 residues. DNA for the CDR3: TGTGCCAGCAGCGCACAGGCAGGGGGCGAAGGAGAGACCCAGTACTTC. It codes for CASSAQAGGEGETQYF.

The chain is built from TRBV5-5 and TRBJ2-5, with no clear D. Per the germline V gene, CDR1 is SGHKS and CDR2 is YYEKEE (reference sequence). V was clipped by 1 base and J by 4 bases, with 8 bases between them. The CDR3 runs to 13 residues. The CDR3 spells CASSLSRVETQYF. The CDR3 DNA follows: TGTGCCAGCAGCTTGTCTAGGGTAGAGACCCAGTACTTC. Looking up the rest from reference TRBV5-5 and TRBJ2-5 gives the full variable domain: DAGVTQSPTHLIKTRGQQVTLRCSPISGHKSVSWYQQVLGQGPQFIFQYYEKEERGRGNFPDRFSARQFPNYSSELNVNALLLGDSALYLCASSLSRVETQYFGPGTRLLVL.

The V call is TRBV11-1, the J call TRBJ2-3; D is ambiguous. Trimming left V 6 bases short and J 2 bases short, with 9 bases between. Germline V gene data show CDR1 as SGHAT and CDR2 as FQDESV (reference sequence). The CDR3 loop spans 13 amino acids. In nucleotides, the CDR3 is TGTGCCAGCAGAACGGCCTCCACAGATACGCAGTATTTT. It encodes CASRTASTDTQYF. Variable domain in full (rest from reference TRBV11-1 and TRBJ2-3): EAEVAQSPRYKITEKSQAVAFWCDPISGHATLYWYRQILGQGPELLVQFQDESVVDDSQLPKDRFSAERLKGVDSTLKIQPAELGDSAMYLCASRTASTDTQYFGPGTRLTVL.

The gene calls are TRBV7-6 and TRBJ1-1; D not resolved. The germline gives CDR1 SGHVS, CDR2 FNYEAQ. The CDR3 has 12 residues. Trimming shortened V by 6 bases and J by 4 bases, and 9 bases separated the two germline ends. The CDR3 DNA reads TGTGCCAGCAGTGGGGTGGCCACTGAAGCTTTCTTT. It specifies CASSGVATEAFF. Drawing the rest from reference TRBV7-6 and TRBJ1-1, the complete variable domain is GAGVSQSPRYKVTKRGQDVALRCDPISGHVSLYWYRQALGQGPEFLTYFNYEAQQDKSGLPNDRFSAERPEGSISTLTIQRTEQRDSAMYRCASSGVATEAFFGQGTRLTVV.

The chain is built from TRBV18 and TRBJ1-1, with D possibly being TRBD1 (6 bases). CDR1 is KGHSH, CDR2 LQKENI, per germline. V gave up 6 bases and J gave up 1 base, with 12 bases separating them. The CDR3 totals 14 residues. CDR3 protein: CASSSGASNTEAFF. CDR3 sequence (DNA): TGTGCCAGCTCCTCGGGGGCATCGAACACTGAAGCTTTCTTT.

The chain joins TRBV7-8 to TRBJ1-1, with 7 bases lining up with TRBD1. Germline V gene sequence: CDR1 SGHVS, CDR2 FQNEAQ. CDR3 size: 12 residues. The V segment lost 6 bases and the J segment 8 bases; nucleotides outside the gene matches: 6. The CDR3 sequence is CASRFEDREAFF. The CDR3, as DNA: TGTGCCAGCAGGTTCGAGGACAGGGAAGCTTTCTTT.

CDR3 region: CASNPSQGSAFF. CDR3 in DNA: TGTGCCAGTAATCCAAGTCAGGGCTCAGCTTTCTTT. V and J are TRBV19 and TRBJ1-1; TRBD1 is a possible D gene (5 bases). The V and J ends lost 7 bases and 10 bases respectively, with 16 bases between them. The CDR3 is 12 residues long. The germline V gene encodes CDR1 LNHDA and CDR2 SQIVND (reference sequence). Full variable domain (rest looked up from reference TRBV19 and TRBJ1-1): DGGITQSPKYLFRKEGQNVTLSCEQNLNHDAMYWYRQDPGQGLRLIYYSQIVNDFQKGDIAEGYSVSREKKESFPLTVTSAQKNPTAFYLCASNPSQGSAFFGQGTRLTVV.

The rearrangement uses TRBV11-2 and TRBJ1-6; a possible D gene is TRBD1 (6 bases). Germline V gene lookup returns CDR1 SGHAT and CDR2 FQNNGV. Trimming shortened V by 3 bases and J by 10 bases, and 19 bases separated the two germline ends. This CDR3 comprises 16 residues. CDR3 DNA sequence: TGTGCCAGCAGCTTTACTGTTGGACAGTTAACCTCACCCCTCCACTTT. It specifies CASSFTVGQLTSPLHF.

The chain uses TRBV5-1 and TRBJ2-2; 7 nucleotides match TRBD2. Germline CDR1 is SGHRS and CDR2 is YFSETQ. This CDR3 has 14 amino acids. Trimming removed 5 bases from V and 5 bases from J; junction bases left unmatched: 6. The CDR3 bases are TGCGCCAGCAGGCCGGGAGGATTTACCGGGGAGCTGTTTTTT. It encodes CASRPGGFTGELFF.

The chain is built from TRBV7-9 and TRBJ2-7; 12 nucleotides align to TRBD2. Germline V lookup: CDR1 SEHNR, CDR2 FQNEAQ (reference sequence). The CDR3 contains 16 residues. V gave up 0 bases and J gave up 3 bases; unmatched junction bases: 3. The CDR3 spells CASSLATSGRGYEQYF. The CDR3 bases are TGTGCCAGCAGCTTAGCGACTAGCGGGAGAGGCTACGAGCAGTACTTC.

J is TRBJ2-7 and V is TRBV29-1; 9 bases line up with TRBD1. From germline, CDR1 is SQVTM and CDR2 ANQGSEA. The CDR3 runs to 15 residues. The V gene end was trimmed by 2 bases and the J gene end by 6 bases; junction bases not matched to a gene: 11. CDR3 bases: TGCAGCGTTGAACTATGGGGGACAGGGTACTCCGAGCAGTACTTC. It specifies CSVELWGTGYSEQYF.

With respect to this clone: A much larger clone is a single base away; this may be a read error. V gene TRBV9 combines with J gene TRBJ1-5; D remains ambiguous. Trimming removed 0 bases at V and 2 bases at J, with 6 bases between. Germline CDR1 and CDR2: SGDLS and YYNGEE. This CDR3 contains 14 residues. CDR3 nucleotide sequence: TGTGCCAGCAGCGTAGAAGAGGGCAATCAGCCCCAGCATTTT. This translates into CASSVEEGNQPQHF.

Comments on this clone: At the DNA level, this CDR3 is encoded by other sequences in the same sample as well. The chain uses TRBV5-1 and TRBJ2-5; unclear D gene. The CDR3 sequence is 11 residues long. CDR1 is SGHRS, CDR2 YFSETQ, per germline. Trimming pared 4 bases from V and 2 bases from J, leaving 3 bases between. CDR3 in amino acids: CASSLQETQYF. The CDR3 DNA follows: TGCGCCAGCAGCCTGCAAGAGACCCAGTACTTC.

This chain joins TRBV6-1 and TRBJ2-7; D is possibly TRBD1 (6 bases). Trimming pared 10 bases from V and 5 bases from J, leaving 9 bases between. Germline V lookup: CDR1 MNHNS, CDR2 SASEGT. The CDR3 has 10 amino acids. The CDR3 reads CATYRDEQYF. CDR3 DNA: TGTGCCACCTACAGGGACGAGCAGTACTTC.

The chain combines TRBV6-5 with TRBJ2-7; D call uncertain. V was clipped by 8 bases and J by 5 bases, with 16 bases between them. Germline V CDR1 and CDR2: MNHEY, SVGAGI. This CDR3 is built from 13 residues. As DNA, the CDR3 is TGTGCCAGCCGGGCCGCTCTTAGTCACGAGCAGTACTTC. Translated, it gives CASRAALSHEQYF.

This clone is a singleton in its sample. The V call is TRBV7-9, the J call TRBJ2-1, with TRBD2 as a possible D gene (6 bases). CDR1 and CDR2 from the germline V gene are SEHNR and FQNEAQ (reference sequence). The CDR3 length is 15 residues. V was pared by 5 bases and J by 8 bases, with 19 bases between. CDR3 DNA sequence: TGTGCCAGCAGCCCTCGAGGAGGGAGTGGGGATGAGCAGTTCTTC. This sequence encodes CASSPRGGSGDEQFF.

This chain uses TRBV27 with TRBJ2-3; 7 bases align to TRBD2. Germline assignment: CDR1 MNHEY and CDR2 SMNVEV (reference sequence). V was clipped by 8 bases and J by 0 bases; unmatched bases: 5. The CDR3 has 14 residues. Here the CDR3 DNA reads TGTGCCAGCCTTGGACTAGGTAGCACAGATACGCAGTATTTT. It specifies CASLGLGSTDTQYF.

The chain links TRBV6-5 to TRBJ1-1, with D unresolved. V lost 6 bases and J 8 bases, leaving 10 bases between the germline ends. CDR3 size: 11 residues. The germline gives CDR1 MNHEY, CDR2 SVGAGI. CDR3 nucleotides: TGTGCCAGCAGAACATGGGCCGAAGCTTTCTTT. Protein: CASRTWAEAFF.